A single T cell receptor beta chain is shown here with its context. The sample originates from a study of molecular identifiers for immune sequencing clone quantification. Sorted naive CD8 T cells were those defined as CD8+CD4-CCR7+CD45RA+. In TCRdb, the PCR reads were re-called with MiXCR into one record per CDR3 protein. The sample yields a few hundred thousand distinct CDR3 sequences, under 30% seen once. The CDR3 contains 14 residues. Germline V gene data show CDR1 as SEHNR and CDR2 as FQNEAQ (reference sequence). Trimming shortened V by 5 bases and J by 6 bases, and 14 bases separated the two germline ends.

This receptor was taken from a human donor in good health. Some libraries in this study had Jurkat cell RNA spiked in. The chain has TRBV7-9 and TRBJ1-5; possible D gene TRBD1, 5 bases. The source material was naive CD8+ T cells from blood, with Jurkat cell RNA spiked in. Subset noted: FACS-sorted CD8+CD4-CCR7+CD45RA+ naive T cells. The CDR3 DNA sequence: TGTGCCAGCAGCGACGGGGCCGATATTCAGCCCCAGCATTTT. It encodes CASSDGADIQPQHF.